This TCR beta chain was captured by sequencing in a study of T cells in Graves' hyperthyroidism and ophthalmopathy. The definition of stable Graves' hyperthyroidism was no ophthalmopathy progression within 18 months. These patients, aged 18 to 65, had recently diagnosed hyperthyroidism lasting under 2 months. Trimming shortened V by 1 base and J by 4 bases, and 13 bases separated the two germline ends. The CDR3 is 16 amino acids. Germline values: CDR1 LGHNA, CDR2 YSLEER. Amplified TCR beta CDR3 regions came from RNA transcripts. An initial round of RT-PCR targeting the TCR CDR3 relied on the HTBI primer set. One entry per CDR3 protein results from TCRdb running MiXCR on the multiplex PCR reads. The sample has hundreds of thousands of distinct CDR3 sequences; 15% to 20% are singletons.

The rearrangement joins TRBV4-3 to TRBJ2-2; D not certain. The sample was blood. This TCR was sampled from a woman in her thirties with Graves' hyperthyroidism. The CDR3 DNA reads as TGCGCCAGCAGCCAAGGTGGTGGGATAGCCACCGGGGAGCTGTTTTTT. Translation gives CASSQGGGIATGELFF.